Listed below are T cell receptor beta chains from one sample, sequenced in a study of T cell changes during pregnancy in multiple sclerosis. Sequencing used immunoSEQ multiplex PCR; TCRdb keeps in-frame clones, though not all of them. The sample records tens of thousands of clones, about 92% being singletons. This specimen consisted of CD8+ T cells from peripheral blood mononuclear cells, obtained before pregnancy. The receptors come from a female donor with multiple sclerosis, enrolled in a pregnancy study. Both conserved end residues are part of each CDR3. Fields, in order: V gene, J gene, clone size, D gene, CDR3 protein, CDR3 DNA. A D gene is named only where the DNA matches it firmly. Clone size, where shown, is once, few, many, or a class for clones that have expanded.

>TRBV11-2|TRBJ2-7|.|TRBD2
CASSPLAGGRYEQYF
TGTGCCAGCAGCCCCTTAGCGGGGGGGCGGTACGAGCAGTACTTC
>TRBV4-1|TRBJ2-7|.|.
CASSHAPGTTYEQYF
TGCGCCAGCAGCCACGCCCCCGGGACAACCTACGAGCAGTACTTC
>TRBV7-9|TRBJ2-7|once|.
CASSFTYEQYF
TGTGCCAGCAGCTTCACATACGAGCAGTACTTC
>TRBV30|TRBJ2-7|.|TRBD1
CAWSVGTGYSEQYF
TGTGCCTGGAGTGTGGGGACAGGGTACTCCGAGCAGTACTTC
>TRBV6-1|TRBJ1-3|once|.
CASRPDSFSGNTIYF
TGTGCCAGCAGGCCGGACAGTTTCTCTGGAAACACCATATATTTT
>TRBV7-9|TRBJ2-7|.|.
CASSFSGYEQYF
TGTGCCAGCAGCTTTTCCGGGTACGAGCAGTACTTC
>TRBV4-3|TRBJ1-2|once|TRBD1
CASSQDGQGASGYTF
TGCGCCAGCAGCCAAGATGGGCAGGGGGCGTCTGGCTACACCTTC
>TRBV9|TRBJ2-7|.|.
CASSPGGTGEQYF
TGTGCCAGCAGCCCTGGGGGGACTGGAGAGCAGTACTTC
>TRBV6-1|TRBJ1-3|.|.
CASSEGNWYSGNTIYF
TGTGCCAGCAGTGAAGGCAACTGGTACTCTGGAAACACCATATATTTT
>TRBV13|TRBJ2-7|.|TRBD2
CASSSRVRTSGYEQYF
TGTGCCAGCAGCTCTAGGGTCCGGACTAGCGGCTACGAGCAGTACTTC
>TRBV9|TRBJ2-2|.|.
CASSVGQTAGELFF
TGTGCCAGCAGCGTAGGGCAAACCGCCGGGGAGCTGTTTTTT
>TRBV11-2|TRBJ2-3|.|TRBD1
CASSLDRGGRGTDTQYF
TGTGCCAGCAGCTTAGATAGAGGGGGCAGGGGCACAGATACGCAGTATTTT
>TRBV18|TRBJ2-3|few|.
CASSPRTEGLTDTQYF
TGTGCCAGCTCACCCCGGACAGAGGGGTTGACAGATACGCAGTATTTT
>TRBV30|TRBJ1-4|.|.
CAWSVGEGLNEKLFF
TGTGCCTGGTCCGTCGGGGAAGGGCTTAATGAAAAACTGTTTTTT
>TRBV4-2|TRBJ2-1|.|.
CASSQAMGGSSYNEQFF
TGTGCCAGCAGCCAAGCTATGGGGGGAAGCTCCTACAATGAGCAGTTCTTC
>TRBV5-6|TRBJ2-3|.|TRBD1
CASSFRTGPDTQYF
TGTGCCAGCAGCTTCAGGACAGGTCCCGATACGCAGTATTTT
>TRBV2|TRBJ1-3|.|.
CASGKTAYSGNTIYF
TGTGCCAGCGGGAAGACAGCCTACTCTGGAAACACCATATATTTT
>TRBV6-5|TRBJ1-2|.|.
CASSSDRNYGYTF
TGTGCCAGCAGTTCCGACAGGAACTATGGCTACACCTTC
>TRBV4-3|TRBJ2-3|.|TRBD2
CASSRTSGGEADTQYF
TGCGCCAGCAGCCGTACTAGCGGGGGGGAAGCAGATACGCAGTATTTT
>TRBV10-3|TRBJ1-5|.|.
CAISERSGPQPQHF
TGTGCCATCAGTGAGAGGTCAGGGCCTCAGCCCCAGCATTTT
>TRBV4-3|TRBJ1-1|.|.
CASSQAGSTEVFF
TGCGCCAGCAGCCAAGCAGGGTCCACTGAAGTTTTCTTT
>TRBV25-1|TRBJ1-1|few|.
CASSRGGEAFF
TGTGCCAGCAGTCGAGGGGGTGAAGCTTTCTTT
>TRBV9|TRBJ2-3|.|TRBD2
CASSHQVAGGADTQYF
TGTGCCAGCAGCCATCAGGTGGCGGGGGGAGCAGATACGCAGTATTTT